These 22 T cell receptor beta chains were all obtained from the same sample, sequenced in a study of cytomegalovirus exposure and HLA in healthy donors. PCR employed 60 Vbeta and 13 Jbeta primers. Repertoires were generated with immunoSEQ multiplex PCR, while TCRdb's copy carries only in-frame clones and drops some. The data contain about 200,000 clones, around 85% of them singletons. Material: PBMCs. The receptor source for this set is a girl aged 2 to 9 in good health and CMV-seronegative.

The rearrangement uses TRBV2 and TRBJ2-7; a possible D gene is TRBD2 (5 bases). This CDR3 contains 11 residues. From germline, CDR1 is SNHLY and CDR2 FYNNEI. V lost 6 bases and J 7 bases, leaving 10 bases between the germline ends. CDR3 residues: CASREREEQYF. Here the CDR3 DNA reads TGTGCCAGCAGGGAGAGGGAAGAGCAGTACTTC.

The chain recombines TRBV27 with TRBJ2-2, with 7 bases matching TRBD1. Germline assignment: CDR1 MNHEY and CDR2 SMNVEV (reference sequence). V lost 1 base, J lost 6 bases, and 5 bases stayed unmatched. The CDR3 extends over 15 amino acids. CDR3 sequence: CASSLLDRESGELFF. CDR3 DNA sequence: TGTGCCAGCAGTTTATTAGACAGGGAGTCCGGGGAGCTGTTTTTT.

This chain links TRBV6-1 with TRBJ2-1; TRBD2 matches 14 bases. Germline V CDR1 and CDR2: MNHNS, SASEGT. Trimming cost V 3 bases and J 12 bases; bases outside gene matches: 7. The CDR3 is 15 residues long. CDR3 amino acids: CASSDRLAGGPGQFF. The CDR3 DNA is TGTGCCAGCAGTGATAGACTAGCGGGGGGGCCGGGGCAGTTCTTC.

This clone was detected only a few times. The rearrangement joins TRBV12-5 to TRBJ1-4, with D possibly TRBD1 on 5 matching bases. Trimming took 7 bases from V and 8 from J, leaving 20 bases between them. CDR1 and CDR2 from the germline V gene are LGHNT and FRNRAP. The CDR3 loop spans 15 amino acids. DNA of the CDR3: TGTGCTAGTGCTATTGCGGGACCCGGGGGGGAAAAACTGTTTTTT. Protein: CASAIAGPGGEKLFF. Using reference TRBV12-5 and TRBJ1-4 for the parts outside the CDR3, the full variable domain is DARVTQTPRHKVTEMGQEVTMRCQPILGHNTVFWYRQTMMQGLELLAYFRNRAPLDDSGMPKDRFSAEMPDATLATLKIQPSEPRDSAVYFCASAIAGPGGEKLFFGSGTQLSVL.

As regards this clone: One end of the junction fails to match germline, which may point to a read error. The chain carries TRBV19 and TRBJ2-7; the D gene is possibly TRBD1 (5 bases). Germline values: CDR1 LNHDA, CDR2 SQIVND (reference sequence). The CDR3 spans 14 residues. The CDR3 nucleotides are TGTGCCACTAGTCCTCGACCCAGGGCCCGCGAGCAGTACTTC. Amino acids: CATSPRPRAREQYF.

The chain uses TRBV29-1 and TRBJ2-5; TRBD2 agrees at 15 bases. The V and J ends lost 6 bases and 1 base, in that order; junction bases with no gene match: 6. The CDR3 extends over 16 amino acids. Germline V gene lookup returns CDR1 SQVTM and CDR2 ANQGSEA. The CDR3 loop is CSVAGTSGGTQETQYF. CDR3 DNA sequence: TGCAGCGTAGCCGGGACTAGCGGGGGGACCCAAGAGACCCAGTACTTC. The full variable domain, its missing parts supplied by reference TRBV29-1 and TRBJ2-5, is SAVISQKPSRDICQRGTSLTIQCQVDSQVTMMFWYRQQPGQSLTLIATANQGSEATYESGFVIDKFPISRPNLTFSTLTVSNMSPEDSSIYLCSVAGTSGGTQETQYFGPGTRLLVL.

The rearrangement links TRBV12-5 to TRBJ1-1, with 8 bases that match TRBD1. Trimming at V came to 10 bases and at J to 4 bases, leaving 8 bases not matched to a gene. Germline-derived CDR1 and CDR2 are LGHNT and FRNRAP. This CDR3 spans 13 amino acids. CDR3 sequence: CATLTGEGTEAFF. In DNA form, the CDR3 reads TGTGCTACCTTGACAGGGGAGGGCACTGAAGCTTTCTTT.

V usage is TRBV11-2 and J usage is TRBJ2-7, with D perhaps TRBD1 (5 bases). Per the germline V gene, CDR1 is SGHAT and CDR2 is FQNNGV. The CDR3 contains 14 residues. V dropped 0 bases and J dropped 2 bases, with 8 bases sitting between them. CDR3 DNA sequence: TGTGCCAGCAGCTTAGATCAGGGTACCTACGAGCAGTACTTC. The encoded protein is CASSLDQGTYEQYF.

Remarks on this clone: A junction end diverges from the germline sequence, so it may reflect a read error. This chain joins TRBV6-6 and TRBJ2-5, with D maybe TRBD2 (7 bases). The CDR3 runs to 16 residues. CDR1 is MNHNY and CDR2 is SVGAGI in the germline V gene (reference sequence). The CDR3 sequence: CAGSRPVGGGGETQYF. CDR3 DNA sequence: TGTGCCGGCAGTCGACCCGTGGGGGGAGGGGGGGAGACCCAGTACTTC.

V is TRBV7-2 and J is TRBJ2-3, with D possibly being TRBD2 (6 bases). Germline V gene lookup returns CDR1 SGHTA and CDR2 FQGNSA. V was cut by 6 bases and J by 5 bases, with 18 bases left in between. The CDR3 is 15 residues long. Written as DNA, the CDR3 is TGTGCCAGCAGTACTCTCCGGGAGAGAGGAGATACGCAGTATTTT. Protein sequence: CASSTLRERGDTQYF.

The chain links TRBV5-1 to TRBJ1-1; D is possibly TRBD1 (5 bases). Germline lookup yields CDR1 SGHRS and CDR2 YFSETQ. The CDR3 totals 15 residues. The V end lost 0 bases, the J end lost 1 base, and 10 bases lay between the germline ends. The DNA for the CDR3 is TGCGCCAGCAGCTTGGGTCCAGGGTCGAACACTGAAGCTTTCTTT. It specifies CASSLGPGSNTEAFF.

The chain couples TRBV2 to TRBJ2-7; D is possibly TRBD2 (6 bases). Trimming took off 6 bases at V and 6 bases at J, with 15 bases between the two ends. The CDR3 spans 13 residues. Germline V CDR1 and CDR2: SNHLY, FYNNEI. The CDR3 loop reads CASRGSGGSEQYF. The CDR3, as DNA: TGTGCCAGCAGAGGGTCCGGGGGATCCGAGCAGTACTTC. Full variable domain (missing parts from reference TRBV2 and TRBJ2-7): EPEVTQTPSHQVTQMGQEVILRCVPISNHLYFYWYRQILGQKVEFLVSFYNNEISEKSEIFDDQFSVERPDGSNFTLKIRSTKLEDSAMYFCASRGSGGSEQYFGPGTRLTVT.

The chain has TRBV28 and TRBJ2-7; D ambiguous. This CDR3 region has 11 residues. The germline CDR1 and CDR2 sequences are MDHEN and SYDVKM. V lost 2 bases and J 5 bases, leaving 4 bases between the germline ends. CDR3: CASSLKHEQYF. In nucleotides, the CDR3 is TGTGCCAGCAGTTTAAAGCACGAGCAGTACTTC.

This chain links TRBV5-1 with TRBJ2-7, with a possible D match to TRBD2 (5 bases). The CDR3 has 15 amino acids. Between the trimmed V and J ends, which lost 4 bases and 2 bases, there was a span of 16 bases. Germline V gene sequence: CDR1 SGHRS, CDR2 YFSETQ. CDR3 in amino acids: CASSPLGGQTYEQYF. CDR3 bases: TGCGCCAGCAGCCCCCTTGGCGGGCAAACCTACGAGCAGTACTTC.

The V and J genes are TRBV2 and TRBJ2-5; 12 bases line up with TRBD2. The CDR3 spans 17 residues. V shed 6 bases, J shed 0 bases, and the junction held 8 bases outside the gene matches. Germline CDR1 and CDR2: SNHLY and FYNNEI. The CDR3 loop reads CASSALAGGSYQETQYF. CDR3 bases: TGTGCCAGCAGCGCACTAGCGGGGGGTTCCTACCAAGAGACCCAGTACTTC. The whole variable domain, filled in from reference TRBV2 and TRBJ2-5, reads EPEVTQTPSHQVTQMGQEVILRCVPISNHLYFYWYRQILGQKVEFLVSFYNNEISEKSEIFDDQFSVERPDGSNFTLKIRSTKLEDSAMYFCASSALAGGSYQETQYFGPGTRLLVL.

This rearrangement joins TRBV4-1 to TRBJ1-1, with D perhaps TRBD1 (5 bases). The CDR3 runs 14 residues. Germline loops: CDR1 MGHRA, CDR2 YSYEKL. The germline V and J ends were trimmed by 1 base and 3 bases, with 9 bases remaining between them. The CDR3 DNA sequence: TGCGCCAGCAGCCAAGGGGGGGGTGACACTGAAGCTTTCTTT. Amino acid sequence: CASSQGGGDTEAFF.

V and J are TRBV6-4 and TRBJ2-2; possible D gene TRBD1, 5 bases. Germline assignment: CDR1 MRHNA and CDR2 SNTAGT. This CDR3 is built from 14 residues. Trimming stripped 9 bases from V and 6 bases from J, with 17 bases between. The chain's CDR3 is CAREKGIAPGELFF. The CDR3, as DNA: TGTGCCAGAGAGAAGGGGATAGCACCCGGGGAGCTGTTTTTT.

This CDR3 reads CASSRDKNIQYF. The DNA of the CDR3 is TGTGCCAGCAGCCGGGACAAAAACATTCAGTACTTC. This chain links TRBV5-4 with TRBJ2-4, with a possible D match to TRBD2 (5 bases). Germline CDR1 and CDR2: SGHNT and YYREEE (reference sequence). The V and J ends lost 4 bases and 3 bases respectively, with 5 bases between them. The CDR3 runs to 12 residues.

The CDR3 spells CASSEYYRVEGGQFF. CDR3 bases: TGTGCCAGCAGTGAATACTACAGGGTCGAGGGTGGGCAGTTCTTC. This chain joins TRBV25-1 and TRBJ2-1, with a weak D call TRBD1 (6 bases). Germline lookup yields CDR1 MGHDK and CDR2 SYGVNS. The V end lost 0 bases, the J end lost 12 bases, and 18 bases lay between the germline ends. The CDR3 loop spans 15 amino acids.

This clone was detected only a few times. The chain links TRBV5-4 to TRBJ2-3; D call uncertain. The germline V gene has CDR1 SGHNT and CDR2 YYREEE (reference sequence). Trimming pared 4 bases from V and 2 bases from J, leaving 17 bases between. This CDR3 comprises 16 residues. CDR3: CASSGPVQIDTDTQYF. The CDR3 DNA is TGTGCCAGCAGCGGGCCGGTACAAATCGACACAGATACGCAGTATTTT.

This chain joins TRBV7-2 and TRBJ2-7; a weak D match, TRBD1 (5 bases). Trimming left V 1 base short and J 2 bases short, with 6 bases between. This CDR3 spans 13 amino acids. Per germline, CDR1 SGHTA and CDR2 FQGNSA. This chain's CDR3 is CASSLGGPYEQYF. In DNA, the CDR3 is TGTGCCAGCAGCTTAGGGGGCCCCTACGAGCAGTACTTC.

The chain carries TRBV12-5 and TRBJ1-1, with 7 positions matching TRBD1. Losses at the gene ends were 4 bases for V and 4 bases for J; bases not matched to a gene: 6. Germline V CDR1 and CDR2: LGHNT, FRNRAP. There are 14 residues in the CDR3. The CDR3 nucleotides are TGTGCTAGTGGTTCGACAGGGCAGGGCACTGAAGCTTTCTTT. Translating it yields CASGSTGQGTEAFF.